This entry concerns a single T cell receptor (beta chain). Its specificity is unknown. The sample originates from a study of cytomegalovirus exposure and HLA in healthy donors. 13 Jbeta primers and 60 Vbeta primers were used for the PCR. Measured with immunoSEQ multiplex PCR; TCRdb has only the in-frame clones, and not every one. The data contain fewer than 70,000 clones, roughly 65% of them singletons. Broader study findings: Within an earlier analysis, most TCR beta V segments proved productive either about 87% or about 30% of the time. Researchers catalogued some 160 TCR beta chains as cytomegalovirus-associated.

V lost 1 base, J lost 5 bases, and 20 bases lay in between. Germline lookup yields CDR1 MGHRA and CDR2 YSYEKL. This CDR3 has 17 amino acids. Sequencing was done on a sample of PBMCs. The sequence was obtained from a male donor in good health and CMV-seropositive. The V call is TRBV4-1, the J call TRBJ1-2; no firm D call. The CDR3 here is CASSQGTGGQQPYGYTF. The DNA of the CDR3 is TGCGCCAGCAGCCAAGGTACCGGCGGGCAGCAGCCTTATGGCTACACCTTC.